These T cell receptor beta chains were read from a single sample in a study of T cells in Graves' hyperthyroidism and ophthalmopathy. MiXCR, run by TCRdb on the multiplex PCR reads, gives a single entry per CDR3 protein. The sample has some 380,000 distinct CDR3 sequences, about 14% seen once. Sequencing was performed on blood. The receptor source for this set is a man aged 25-45 years with Graves' hyperthyroidism that later progressed to Graves' ophthalmopathy. The CDR3 runs from the conserved cysteine through the conserved F or W.

>TRBV20-1
CSAKRGVENYEQYF
>TRBV15
CATSRELGGRTGELFF
>TRBV10-2
CASSQGKVRTNEKLFF
>TRBV27
CASSLSDGGSEAFF
>TRBV19
CASSTGPPGVTEAFF
>TRBV12-5
CASGLNRAFDEPQHF
>TRBV28
CASSLGASGSYEQYF
>TRBV12-3/TRBV12-4
CASSLGPAYEQYF
>TRBV6-1
CARSGDRHSSYEQYF
>TRBV6-1
CASSDISRVWACEQYF
>TRBV12-3/TRBV12-4
CASSFIGQAALHF
>TRBV30
CALDTGQGSYNERFF
>TRBV20-1
CSAREPGQGNSPLHF
>TRBV7-9
CASSPHRTGVETQYF
>TRBV11-2
CASSPGRLYTGELFF
>TRBV12-3/TRBV12-4
CASLKGLYGDTQYF
>TRBV5-5
CASSSTPKGEQFF
>TRBV3-1
CASSQAGTGSNQPQHF
>TRBV10-2
CASMLGGGETQYF
>TRBV28
CASSLCGSPLHF
>TRBV6-1
CASSLTTSGGQETQYF
>TRBV12-5
CASGLVLGHANYGYTF
>TRBV19
CASSAGRRQNTEAFF
>TRBV6-1
CASSWDSQGPQHF
>TRBV15
CATSRDPGQAVPSYEQYF
>TRBV16
CASSQFIQNTEAFF
>TRBV12-3/TRBV12-4
CASSYGTGGNQPQHF